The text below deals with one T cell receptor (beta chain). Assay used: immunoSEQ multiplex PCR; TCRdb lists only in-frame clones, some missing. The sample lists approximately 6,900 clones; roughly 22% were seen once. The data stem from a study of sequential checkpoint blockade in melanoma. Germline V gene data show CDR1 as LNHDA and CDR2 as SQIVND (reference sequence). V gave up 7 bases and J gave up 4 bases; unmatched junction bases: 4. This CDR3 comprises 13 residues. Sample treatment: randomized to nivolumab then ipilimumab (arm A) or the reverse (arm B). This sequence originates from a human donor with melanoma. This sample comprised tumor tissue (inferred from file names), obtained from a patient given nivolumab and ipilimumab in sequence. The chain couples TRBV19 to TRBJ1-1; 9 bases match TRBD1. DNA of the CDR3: TGTGCCAGTAACCCGGGACAGGGCACTGAAGCTTTCTTT. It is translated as CASNPGQGTEAFF.